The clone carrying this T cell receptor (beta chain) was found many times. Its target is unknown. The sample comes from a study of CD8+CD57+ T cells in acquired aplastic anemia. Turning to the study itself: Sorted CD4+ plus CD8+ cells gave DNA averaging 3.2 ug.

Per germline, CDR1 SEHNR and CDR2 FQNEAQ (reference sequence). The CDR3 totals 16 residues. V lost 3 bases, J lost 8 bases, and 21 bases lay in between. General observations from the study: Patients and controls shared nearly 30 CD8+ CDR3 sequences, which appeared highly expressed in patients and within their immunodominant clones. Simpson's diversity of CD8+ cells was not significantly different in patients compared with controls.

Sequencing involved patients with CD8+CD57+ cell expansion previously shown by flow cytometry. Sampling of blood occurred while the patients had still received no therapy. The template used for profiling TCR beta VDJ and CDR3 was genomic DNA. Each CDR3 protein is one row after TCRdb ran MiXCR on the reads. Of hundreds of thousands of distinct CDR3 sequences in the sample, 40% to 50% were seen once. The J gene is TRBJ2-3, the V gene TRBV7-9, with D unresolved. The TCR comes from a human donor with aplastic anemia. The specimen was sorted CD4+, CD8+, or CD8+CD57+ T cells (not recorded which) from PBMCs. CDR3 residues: CASSFPAGLPWGTQYF. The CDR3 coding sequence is TGTGCCAGCAGCTTTCCGGCAGGTTTGCCTTGGGGTACGCAGTATTTT.